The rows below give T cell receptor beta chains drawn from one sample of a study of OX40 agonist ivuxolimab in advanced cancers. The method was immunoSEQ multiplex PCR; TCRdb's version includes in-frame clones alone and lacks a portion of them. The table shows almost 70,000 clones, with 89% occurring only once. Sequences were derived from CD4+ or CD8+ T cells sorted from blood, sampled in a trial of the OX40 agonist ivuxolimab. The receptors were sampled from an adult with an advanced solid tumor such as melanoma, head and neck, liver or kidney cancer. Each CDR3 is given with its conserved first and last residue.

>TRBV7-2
CASSLARPGGNEKLFF
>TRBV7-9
CASAMGGYNEQFF
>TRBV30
CAWRLAGTNEQFF
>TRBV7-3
CATKRAGGSGELFF
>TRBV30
CAWSSKDTQYF
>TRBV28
CASSFMHTEAFF
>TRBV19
CASRSLSAGGPAGELFF
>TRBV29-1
CSVDRASGSLDTQYF
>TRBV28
CASSPPTPPYEQYF
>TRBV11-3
CASSVSSTEAFF
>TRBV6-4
CASSPGSGRGETQYF
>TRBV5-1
CASSLGTYGPGELFF
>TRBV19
CASSMATGTIDTEAFF
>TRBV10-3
CATVKGAGETQYF
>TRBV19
CATSRTGIGVTGELFF
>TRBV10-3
CAISESTGGPGKNIQYF
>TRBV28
CATLGVNYEQYF
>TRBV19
CASSGYRGHTEAFF
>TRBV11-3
CASAATSGRASGELFF
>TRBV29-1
CSVIGTGRDEQYF
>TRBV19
CASSIGDASNIQYF
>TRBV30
CAWSVDNAQGVVDGYTF
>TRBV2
CASSRDRYEQYF
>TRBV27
CASKRASRDEQYF
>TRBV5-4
CASTPAAGSSNQPQHF
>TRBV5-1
CASSPKDRGEYEQYF
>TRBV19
CASSIGQPGDGNTIYF
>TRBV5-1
CASSNGTSGTYEQYF
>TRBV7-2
CASSETISTDTQYF
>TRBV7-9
CASSHGTGGEQYF
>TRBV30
CAWTRGSTDTQYF
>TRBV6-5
CASSYSGPGSGNTIYF
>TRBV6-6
CASRVNYGYTF
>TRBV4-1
CASSQDSNIAVTQYF
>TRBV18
CASSTTGRETQYF
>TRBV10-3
CAISAPTSGRAFGANVLTF
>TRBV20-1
CSANWEDTQYF
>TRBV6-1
CASSFNRGTEAFF
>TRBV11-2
CASRSTGGYEQYF
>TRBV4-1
CASSPIVSRTDTQYF
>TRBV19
CASSITGTGGWEQYF